The sequence of this TCR beta chain was determined in a study of OX40 agonist ivuxolimab in advanced cancers. Measured with immunoSEQ multiplex PCR; TCRdb has only the in-frame clones, and not every one. Altogether tens of thousands of clones are present, about 85% being singletons, with the ten largest covering roughly 0.62%. The sample here was CD4+ or CD8+ T cells sorted from blood, taken in a trial of the OX40 agonist ivuxolimab. The sequence was obtained from an adult with an advanced solid tumor such as melanoma, head and neck, liver or kidney cancer.

The CDR3 sequence is CASSPGVDEQYF. CDR3 sequence (DNA): TGTGCCAGCAGCCCCGGGGTGGACGAGCAGTACTTC. The chain carries TRBV7-2 and TRBJ2-7, with D tentatively TRBD2 (5 bases). V shed 5 bases and J shed 5 bases, with 10 bases lying between them. The germline V gene has CDR1 SGHTA and CDR2 FQGNSA. The CDR3 is made up of 12 amino acids.